This record looks at one TCR beta chain sequence and its context. The data stem from a study of technical replicates of blood from a few donors. The method was immunoSEQ multiplex PCR; TCRdb's version includes in-frame clones alone and lacks a portion of them. The data show some 85,000 clones, about 93% seen once. The CDR3 has 15 residues. V lost 2 bases, J lost 0 bases, and 8 bases lay in between. Germline CDR1 is MNHEY and CDR2 is SVGAGI. The clonotype was recovered from a human donor in good health. The V call is TRBV6-5, the J call TRBJ1-5; D is unclear. Source material: T cells isolated from PBMCs. The CDR3 loop is CASSYNRYSNQPQHF. CDR3 bases: TGTGCCAGCAGTTACAATCGTTATAGCAATCAGCCCCAGCATTTT.